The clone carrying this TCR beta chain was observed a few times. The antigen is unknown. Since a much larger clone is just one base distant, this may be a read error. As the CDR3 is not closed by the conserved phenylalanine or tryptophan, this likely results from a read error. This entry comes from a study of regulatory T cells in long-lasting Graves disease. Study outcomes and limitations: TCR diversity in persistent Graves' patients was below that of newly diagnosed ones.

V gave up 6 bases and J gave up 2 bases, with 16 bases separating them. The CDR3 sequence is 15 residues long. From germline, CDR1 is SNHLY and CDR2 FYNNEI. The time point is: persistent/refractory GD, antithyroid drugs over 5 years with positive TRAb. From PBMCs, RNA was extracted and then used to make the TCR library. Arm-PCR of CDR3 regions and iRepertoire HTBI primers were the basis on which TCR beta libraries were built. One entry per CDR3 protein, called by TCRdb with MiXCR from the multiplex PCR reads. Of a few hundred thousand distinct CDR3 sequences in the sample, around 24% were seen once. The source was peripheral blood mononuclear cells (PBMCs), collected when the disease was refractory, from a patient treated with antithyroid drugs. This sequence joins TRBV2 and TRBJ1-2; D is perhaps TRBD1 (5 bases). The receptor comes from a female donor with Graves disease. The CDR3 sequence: CASSQTGQENYGYTL. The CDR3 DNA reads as TGTGCCAGCAGCCAAACGGGGCAGGAAAACTATGGCTACACCCTC.